A single sample gave rise to the 26 T cell receptor beta chains below, sequenced in a study of CD8 T cells in ankylosing spondylitis. TCRdb reanalysed the 5' RACE reads using MiXCR and keeps one entry per CDR3 protein. The sample records 300,000 to 400,000 distinct CDR3 sequences, approximately 22% being singletons. Sequencing was performed on blood, either unsorted or a sorted T cell fraction (not recorded which). These receptors were obtained from a male donor with ankylosing spondylitis or in good health (not recorded which).

The chain is built from TRBV6-1 and TRBJ1-5, with 8 bases matching TRBD1. CDR1 is MNHNS and CDR2 is SASEGT in the germline V gene. This CDR3 is built from 15 residues. V shed 5 bases, J shed 5 bases, and the junction held 8 bases outside the gene matches. CDR3 amino acids: CASSQDRATDQPQHF. CDR3 DNA sequence: TGTGCCAGCAGTCAGGACAGGGCCACTGATCAGCCCCAGCATTTT.

A few counts support this clonotype. CDR3 residues: CASSLPDRVLHSSYEQYF. As DNA, the CDR3 is TGTGCCAGCAGTTTGCCGGACAGGGTTCTGCATAGCTCCTACGAGCAGTACTTC. This chain links TRBV28 with TRBJ2-7; 8 bases are a match to TRBD1. With 3 bases clipped from V and 0 bases from J, the junction kept 13 bases outside the gene matches. CDR3 length: 18 amino acids. CDR1 and CDR2 (germline): MDHEN, SYDVKM.

The chain couples TRBV5-4 to TRBJ1-1; 8 positions match TRBD1. J lost 1 base, V lost 4 bases, and 6 bases had no gene match. CDR1 SGHNT and CDR2 YYREEE come from the germline V gene (reference sequence). This CDR3 is 15 amino acids long. The CDR3 sequence: CASSGAGTGNTEAFF. CDR3 DNA sequence: TGTGCCAGCAGCGGGGCCGGGACAGGGAACACTGAAGCTTTCTTT.

V gene TRBV12-3 or TRBV12-4 combines with J gene TRBJ2-5; 12 nucleotides agree with TRBD2. J gave up 3 bases and V 2 bases, and 10 bases lay outside the gene matches. The CDR3 is 18 residues long. The CDR3 nucleotides read TGTGCCAGCAGTTTAACACTAGCGGGGGGAACCGATAAAGAGACCCAGTACTTC. Translation gives CASSLTLAGGTDKETQYF.

The chain joins TRBV27 to TRBJ2-7; 7 bases align to TRBD1. The germline V gene encodes CDR1 MNHEY and CDR2 SMNVEV (reference sequence). This CDR3 has 14 amino acids. Trimming at V came to 8 bases and at J to 0 bases, leaving 7 bases not matched to a gene. Here the CDR3 DNA reads TGTGCCAGCCGGTTGGGACAGAGCTCCTACGAGCAGTACTTC. This codes for CASRLGQSSYEQYF.

This sequence joins TRBV5-4 and TRBJ2-5; D is unclear. This CDR3 is 12 amino acids long. Germline V gives CDR1 SGHNT, CDR2 YYREEE (reference sequence). Trimming pared 4 bases from V and 1 base from J, leaving 5 bases between. CDR3 DNA: TGTGCCAGCAGCCGGAGCCAAGAGACCCAGTACTTC. Translation gives CASSRSQETQYF.

The CDR3 coding sequence is TGCAGTGCTAGAAGGTTGGGACCCTCCTACGAGCAGTACTTC. This encodes CSARRLGPSYEQYF. The V and J genes are TRBV20-1 and TRBJ2-7; either TRBD1 or TRBD2 may supply D (5 bases each). The CDR3 loop spans 14 amino acids. CDR1 is DFQATT and CDR2 is SNEGSKA in the germline V gene (reference sequence). Trimming took 2 bases from V and 0 from J, leaving 11 bases between them.

The table lists this clonotype with a few counts. The chain joins TRBV3-1 to TRBJ2-3; TRBD2 agrees at 14 bases. V shed 0 bases, J shed 2 bases, and the junction held 7 bases outside the gene matches. The CDR3 runs 19 residues. CDR1 and CDR2 (germline): LGHDT, YNNKEL (reference sequence). As DNA, the CDR3 is TGTGCCAGCAGCCAAGAAGGACTAGCGGGGGGCCCTATCACAGATACGCAGTATTTT. It yields the protein CASSQEGLAGGPITDTQYF.

Only a few counts were recorded for this clonotype. V usage is TRBV20-1 and J usage is TRBJ2-3; the D is unclear. Germline V lookup: CDR1 DFQATT, CDR2 SNEGSKA (reference sequence). V was cut by 0 bases and J by 3 bases, with 10 bases left in between. The CDR3 length is 14 residues. In nucleotides, the CDR3 is TGCAGTGCTAGAGAGGTTACTCGGACAGATACGCAGTATTTT. Translating it yields CSAREVTRTDTQYF.

This chain uses TRBV6-5 with TRBJ2-3; tentatively, D is TRBD2 (5 bases). This CDR3 is built from 17 residues. Trimming pared 5 bases from V and 2 bases from J, leaving 20 bases between. From germline, CDR1 is MNHEY and CDR2 SVGAGI. The CDR3 nucleotides read TGTGCCAGCAGTACTAGTCCCCGGCACCTCATCACAGATACGCAGTATTTT. Its translation is CASSTSPRHLITDTQYF.

This clonotype was seen more than once but under ten times. V and J are TRBV29-1 and TRBJ2-2; tentative D call: TRBD1 (5 bases). The V gene lost 4 bases and the J gene lost 1 base, with 10 bases spanning the gap. Per the germline V gene, CDR1 is SQVTM and CDR2 is ANQGSEA. The CDR3 runs to 14 residues. In DNA, the CDR3 is TGCAGCGTTGTCGGCAGGGTGAACACCGGGGAGCTGTTTTTT. This encodes CSVVGRVNTGELFF.

The chain links TRBV14 to TRBJ2-5; D possibly corresponds to TRBD1 (5 bases). The CDR3 contains 14 residues. V was pared by 1 base and J by 4 bases, with 10 bases between. Germline CDR1 and CDR2: SGHDN and FVKESK. CDR3 DNA: TGTGCCAGCAGCCAAGTCCAGGGATTAGAGACCCAGTACTTC. Translated: CASSQVQGLETQYF. The whole variable domain, remainder taken from reference TRBV14 and TRBJ2-5, is EAGVTQFPSHSVIEKGQTVTLRCDPISGHDNLYWYRRVMGKEIKFLLHFVKESKQDESGMPNNRFLAERTGGTYSTLKVQPAELEDSGVYFCASSQVQGLETQYFGPGTRLLVL.

This chain uses TRBV11-2 with TRBJ2-1; D remains ambiguous. Trimming pared 8 bases from V and 0 bases from J, leaving 14 bases between. CDR1 and CDR2 from the germline V gene are SGHAT and FQNNGV. The CDR3 covers 15 residues. CDR3 region: CASRYLKTSYNEQFF. CDR3 nucleotides: TGTGCCAGCCGCTACTTAAAGACCTCCTACAATGAGCAGTTCTTC.

This chain joins TRBV12-3 or TRBV12-4 and TRBJ2-2; D is unresolved. V lost 5 bases, J lost 3 bases, and 13 bases lay in between. The CDR3 is made up of 15 amino acids. CDR3 bases: TGTGCCAGCAGTATGCCCTCACAGTACACCGGGGAGCTGTTTTTT. This codes for CASSMPSQYTGELFF.

The V and J genes are TRBV7-6 and TRBJ2-1; D is possibly TRBD2 (5 bases). The CDR3 covers 16 residues. The V gene's germline CDR1 is SGHVS and CDR2 FNYEAQ. V shed 2 bases and J shed 9 bases, with 20 bases lying between them. The CDR3 loop reads CASSLKVVEDHSEQFF. Written as DNA, the CDR3 is TGTGCCAGCAGCTTAAAGGTGGTGGAGGATCACAGTGAGCAGTTCTTC. Using reference TRBV7-6 and TRBJ2-1 for the parts outside the CDR3, the full variable domain is GAGVSQSPRYKVTKRGQDVALRCDPISGHVSLYWYRQALGQGPEFLTYFNYEAQQDKSGLPNDRFSAERPEGSISTLTIQRTEQRDSAMYRCASSLKVVEDHSEQFFGPGTRLTVL.

The chain couples TRBV6-5 to TRBJ2-7; 7 bases agree with TRBD1. Germline assignment: CDR1 MNHEY and CDR2 SVGAGI. Trimming at V came to 2 bases and at J to 2 bases, leaving 6 bases not matched to a gene. The length of the CDR3 is 15 residues. Written as DNA, the CDR3 is TGTGCCAGCAGTTACACACAGGGGAACACCTACGAGCAGTACTTC. Translated: CASSYTQGNTYEQYF.

This clonotype was seen a few times. The chain employs TRBV5-1 and TRBJ1-4; TRBD1 matches 10 bases. The CDR3 runs 15 residues. Trimming removed 4 bases from V and 3 bases from J; junction bases left unmatched: 3. Germline values: CDR1 SGHRS, CDR2 YFSETQ. CDR3 sequence: CASSGGQGANEKLFF. In DNA form, the CDR3 reads TGCGCCAGCAGCGGAGGACAGGGGGCTAATGAAAAACTGTTTTTT.

J is TRBJ2-3 and V is TRBV12-3 or TRBV12-4; TRBD2 matches at 12 bases. V lost 6 bases and J lost 2; bases outside the gene matches: 9. This CDR3 has 17 amino acids. CDR3 region: CASSPRLAGVNTDTQYF. The CDR3 DNA reads as TGTGCCAGCAGCCCTCGACTAGCGGGGGTGAACACAGATACGCAGTATTTT.

The rearrangement links TRBV14 to TRBJ2-7; 8 nucleotides match TRBD1. Germline CDR1 and CDR2: SGHDN and FVKESK. Trimming cost V 0 bases and J 6 bases; bases outside gene matches: 10. This CDR3 has 16 amino acids. The CDR3 sequence: CASSQDYQGAFPEQYF. In DNA, the CDR3 is TGTGCCAGCAGCCAAGATTACCAGGGGGCTTTTCCCGAGCAGTACTTC.

The V call is TRBV15, the J call TRBJ2-7, with D perhaps matching TRBD1 (6 bases). Germline CDR1 is LNHNV and CDR2 is YYDKDF (reference sequence). V gave up 8 bases and J gave up 5 bases, with 19 bases separating them. This CDR3 is built from 14 residues. CDR3 nucleotide sequence: TGTGCCACCGGCACATGGACAGCGCCCAACGAGCAGTACTTC. It codes for CATGTWTAPNEQYF. The full variable domain, completed using reference TRBV15 and TRBJ2-7, is DAMVIQNPRYQVTQFGKPVTLSCSQTLNHNVMYWYQQKSSQAPKLLFHYYDKDFNNEADTPDNFQSRRPNTSFCFLDIRSPGLGDTAMYLCATGTWTAPNEQYFGPGTRLTVT.

V gene TRBV7-3 combines with J gene TRBJ2-2, with D maybe TRBD1 (6 bases). V gave up 6 bases and J gave up 4 bases, with 9 bases separating them. The CDR3 contains 13 residues. Germline assignment: CDR1 SGHTA and CDR2 FQGTGA. The CDR3 nucleotides are TGTGCCAGCAGAGGGGGTTCCACCGGGGAGCTGTTTTTT. Protein: CASRGGSTGELFF.

The genes are TRBV29-1 and TRBJ2-7; TRBD2 might be the D (5 bases). CDR3 length equals 11 residues. V gave up 7 bases and J gave up 2 bases, with 9 bases separating them. Germline assignment: CDR1 SQVTM and CDR2 ANQGSEA. As DNA, the CDR3 is TGCAGCGCCCGAGGGACCTACGAGCAGTACTTC. Protein sequence: CSARGTYEQYF.

This clonotype was found a few times. The rearrangement links TRBV13 to TRBJ2-1; TRBD2 matches at 10 bases. In germline, CDR1 is PRHDT, CDR2 FYEKMQ (reference sequence). V gave up 7 bases and J gave up 2 bases; unmatched junction bases: 8. The CDR3 sequence is 16 residues long. CDR3 DNA sequence: TGTGCCAGCACCTCCTCACTAGCGGGGACCTACAATGAGCAGTTCTTC. The encoded protein is CASTSSLAGTYNEQFF.

The chain recombines TRBV12-3 or TRBV12-4 with TRBJ1-5; 11 bases match TRBD1. V lost 6 bases, J lost 8 bases, and 6 bases stayed unmatched. The CDR3 consists of 14 residues. In DNA form, the CDR3 reads TGTGCCAGCAGCCTCGGACAGGGGGCTGAGCCCCAGCATTTT. Translation: CASSLGQGAEPQHF.

In this sample, this clonotype turned up a few times. The V and J genes are TRBV12-3 or TRBV12-4 and TRBJ2-3; 9 positions match TRBD2. The V and J ends lost 2 bases and 2 bases, in that order; junction bases with no gene match: 8. The length of the CDR3 is 17 residues. The CDR3: CASSLNPSGATTDTQYF. CDR3 coding DNA: TGTGCCAGCAGTTTAAATCCTAGCGGGGCTACCACAGATACGCAGTATTTT.

The gene calls are TRBV4-2 and TRBJ2-7; D is uncertain. The V end lost 1 base, the J end lost 7 bases, and 11 bases lay between the germline ends. The CDR3 is made up of 13 amino acids. Germline CDR1 is LGHNA and CDR2 is YNFKEQ. The CDR3, as DNA: TGTGCCAGCAGCCAAGCGCGCCTTAGGGAGCAGTACTTC. This encodes CASSQARLREQYF.